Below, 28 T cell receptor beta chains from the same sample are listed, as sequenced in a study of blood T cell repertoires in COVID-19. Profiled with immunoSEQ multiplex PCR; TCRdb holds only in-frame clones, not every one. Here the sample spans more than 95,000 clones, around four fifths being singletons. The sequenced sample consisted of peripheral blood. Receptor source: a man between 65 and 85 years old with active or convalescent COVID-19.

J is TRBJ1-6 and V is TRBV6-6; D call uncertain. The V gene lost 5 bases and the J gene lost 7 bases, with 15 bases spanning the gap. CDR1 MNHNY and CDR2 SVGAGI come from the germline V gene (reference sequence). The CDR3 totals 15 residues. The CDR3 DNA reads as TGTGCCAGCAGTAGTTTTGGGCCCCAGAATTCACCCCTCCACTTT. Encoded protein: CASSSFGPQNSPLHF.

In DNA, the CDR3 is TGTGCCAGCAGTTTATTTCGCCGAGGAATACTCTACGAGCAGTACTTC. Translated, it gives CASSLFRRGILYEQYF. The rearrangement joins TRBV27 to TRBJ2-7; D unclear. CDR3 length: 16 amino acids. V was trimmed by 1 base and J by 3 bases, leaving 16 bases between them. In germline, CDR1 is MNHEY, CDR2 SMNVEV (reference sequence).

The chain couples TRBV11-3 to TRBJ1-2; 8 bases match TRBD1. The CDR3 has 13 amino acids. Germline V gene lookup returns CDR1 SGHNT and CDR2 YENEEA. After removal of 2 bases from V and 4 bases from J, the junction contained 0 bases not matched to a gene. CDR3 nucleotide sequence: TGTGCCAGCAGCTTAACAGGGGGCTATGGCTACACCTTC. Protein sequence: CASSLTGGYGYTF.

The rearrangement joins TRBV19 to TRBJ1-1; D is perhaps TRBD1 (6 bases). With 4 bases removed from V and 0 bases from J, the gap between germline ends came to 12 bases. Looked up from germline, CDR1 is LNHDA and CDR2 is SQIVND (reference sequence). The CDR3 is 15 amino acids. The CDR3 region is CASSTGRQVNTEAFF. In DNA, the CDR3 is TGTGCCAGTAGTACCGGCAGACAGGTGAACACTGAAGCTTTCTTT.

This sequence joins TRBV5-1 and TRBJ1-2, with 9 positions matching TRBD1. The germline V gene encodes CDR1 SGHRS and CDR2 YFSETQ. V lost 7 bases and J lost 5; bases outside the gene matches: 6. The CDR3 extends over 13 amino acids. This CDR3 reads CASDTGGGYGYTF. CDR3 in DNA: TGCGCCAGCGACACAGGGGGCGGATATGGCTACACCTTC. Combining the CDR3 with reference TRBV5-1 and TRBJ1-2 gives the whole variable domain KAGVTQTPRYLIKTRGQQVTLSCSPISGHRSVSWYQQTPGQGLQFLFEYFSETQRNKGNFPGRFSGRQFSNSRSEMNVSTLELGDSALYLCASDTGGGYGYTFGSGTRLTVV.

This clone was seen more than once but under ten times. The CDR3 nucleotides are TGTGCCAGCAGTTGGCGGGGGGGCGACACCGGGGAGCTGTTTTTT. Amino acids: CASSWRGGDTGELFF. This chain links TRBV6-6 with TRBJ2-2, with TRBD2 matching over 9 bases. The germline V gene has CDR1 MNHNY and CDR2 SVGAGI (reference sequence). This CDR3 is 15 amino acids long. J lost 3 bases, V lost 4 bases, and 3 bases had no gene match.

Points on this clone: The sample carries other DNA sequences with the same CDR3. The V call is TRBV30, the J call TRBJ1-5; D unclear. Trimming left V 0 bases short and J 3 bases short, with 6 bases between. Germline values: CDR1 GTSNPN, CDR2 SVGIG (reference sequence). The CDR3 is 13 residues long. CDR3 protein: CAWSVRDNQPQHF. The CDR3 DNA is TGTGCCTGGAGTGTCCGGGACAATCAGCCCCAGCATTTT.

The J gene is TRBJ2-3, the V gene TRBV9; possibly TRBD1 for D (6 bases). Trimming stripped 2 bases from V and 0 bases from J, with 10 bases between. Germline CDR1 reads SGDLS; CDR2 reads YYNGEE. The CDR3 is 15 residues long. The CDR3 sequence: CASSVSQGSTDTQYF. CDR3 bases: TGTGCCAGCAGCGTCAGTCAGGGGAGCACAGATACGCAGTATTTT.

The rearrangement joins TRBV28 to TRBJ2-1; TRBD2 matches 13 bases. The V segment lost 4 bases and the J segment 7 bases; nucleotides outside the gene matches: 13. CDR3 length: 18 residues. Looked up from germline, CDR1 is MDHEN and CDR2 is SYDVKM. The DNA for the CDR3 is TGTGCCAGCAGTTCTCCCGCTAAGACTAGCGGGAGGAATAATGAGCAGTTCTTC. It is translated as CASSSPAKTSGRNNEQFF.

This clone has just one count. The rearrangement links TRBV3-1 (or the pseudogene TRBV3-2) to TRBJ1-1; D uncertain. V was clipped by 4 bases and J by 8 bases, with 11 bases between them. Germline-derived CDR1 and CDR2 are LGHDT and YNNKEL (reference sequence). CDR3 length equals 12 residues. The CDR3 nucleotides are TGTGCCAGCAGCCGGCGGGCGAGGGAAGCTTTCTTT. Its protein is CASSRRAREAFF.

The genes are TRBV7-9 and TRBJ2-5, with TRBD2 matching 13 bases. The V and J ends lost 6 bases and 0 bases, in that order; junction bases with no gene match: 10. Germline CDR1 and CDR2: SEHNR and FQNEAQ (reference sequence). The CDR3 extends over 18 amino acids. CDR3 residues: CASSSGTSGIWDQETQYF. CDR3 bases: TGTGCCAGCAGTTCCGGGACTAGCGGGATTTGGGACCAAGAGACCCAGTACTTC.

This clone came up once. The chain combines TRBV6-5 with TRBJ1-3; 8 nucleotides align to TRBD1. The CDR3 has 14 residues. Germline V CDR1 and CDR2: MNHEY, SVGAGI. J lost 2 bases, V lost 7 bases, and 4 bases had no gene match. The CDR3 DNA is TGTGCCAGCAAGGACAGGGTAACTGGAAACACCATATATTTT. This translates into CASKDRVTGNTIYF.

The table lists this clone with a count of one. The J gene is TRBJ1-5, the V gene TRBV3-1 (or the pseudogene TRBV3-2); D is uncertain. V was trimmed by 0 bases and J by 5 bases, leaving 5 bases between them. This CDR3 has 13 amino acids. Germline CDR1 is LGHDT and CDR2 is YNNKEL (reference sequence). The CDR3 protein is CASSQDIYQPQHF. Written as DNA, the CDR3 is TGTGCCAGCAGCCAAGATATATATCAGCCCCAGCATTTT.

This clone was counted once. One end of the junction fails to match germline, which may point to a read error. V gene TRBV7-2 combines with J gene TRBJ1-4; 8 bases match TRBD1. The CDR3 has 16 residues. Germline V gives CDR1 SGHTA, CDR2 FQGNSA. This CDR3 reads CASSLGLGTGLEKLFF. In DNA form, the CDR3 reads TGTGCGAGCAGCTTAGGGTTGGGGACAGGCCTTGAAAAACTGTTTTTT.

Here the CDR3 reads CASSPPPGFHGYTF. CDR3 coding DNA: TGTGCCAGCTCACCACCCCCAGGCTTCCATGGCTACACCTTC. V and J are TRBV18 and TRBJ1-2; D remains ambiguous. The germline gives CDR1 KGHSH, CDR2 LQKENI. The CDR3 sequence is 14 residues long. V was trimmed by 0 bases and J by 6 bases, leaving 11 bases between them.

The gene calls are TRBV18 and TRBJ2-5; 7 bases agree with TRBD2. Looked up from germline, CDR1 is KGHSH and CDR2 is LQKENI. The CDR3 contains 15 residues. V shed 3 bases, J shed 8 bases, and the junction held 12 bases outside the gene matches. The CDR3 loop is CASSPASGGSVTQYF. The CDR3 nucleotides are TGTGCCAGCTCACCCGCGTCGGGGGGATCGGTCACCCAGTACTTC. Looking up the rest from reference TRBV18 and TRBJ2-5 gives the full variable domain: NAGVMQNPRHLVRRRGQEARLRCSPMKGHSHVYWYRQLPEEGLKFMVYLQKENIIDESGMPKERFSAEFPKEGPSILRIQQVVRGDSAAYFCASSPASGGSVTQYFGPGTRLLVL.

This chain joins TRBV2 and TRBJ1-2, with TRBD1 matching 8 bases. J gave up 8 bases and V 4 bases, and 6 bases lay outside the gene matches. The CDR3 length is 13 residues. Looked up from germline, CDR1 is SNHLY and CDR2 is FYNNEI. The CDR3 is CASSVTGDIGYTF. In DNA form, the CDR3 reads TGTGCCAGCAGTGTGACAGGGGATATCGGCTACACCTTC.

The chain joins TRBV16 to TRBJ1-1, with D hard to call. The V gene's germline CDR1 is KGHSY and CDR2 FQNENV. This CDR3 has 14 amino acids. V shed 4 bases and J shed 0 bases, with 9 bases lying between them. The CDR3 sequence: CASSRTMVNTEAFF. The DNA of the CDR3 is TGTGCCAGCAGCCGTACAATGGTGAACACTGAAGCTTTCTTT. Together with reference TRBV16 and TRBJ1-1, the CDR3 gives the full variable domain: GEEVAQTPKHLVRGEGQKAKLYCAPIKGHSYVFWYQQVLKNEFKFLISFQNENVFDETGMPKERFSAKCLPNSPCSLEIQATKLEDSAVYFCASSRTMVNTEAFFGQGTRLTVV.

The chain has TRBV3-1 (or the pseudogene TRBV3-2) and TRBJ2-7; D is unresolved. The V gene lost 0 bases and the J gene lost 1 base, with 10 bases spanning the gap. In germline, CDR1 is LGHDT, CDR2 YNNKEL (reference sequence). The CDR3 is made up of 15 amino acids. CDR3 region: CASSQDGIASYEQYF. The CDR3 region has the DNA TGTGCCAGCAGCCAAGACGGTATCGCTTCCTACGAGCAGTACTTC.

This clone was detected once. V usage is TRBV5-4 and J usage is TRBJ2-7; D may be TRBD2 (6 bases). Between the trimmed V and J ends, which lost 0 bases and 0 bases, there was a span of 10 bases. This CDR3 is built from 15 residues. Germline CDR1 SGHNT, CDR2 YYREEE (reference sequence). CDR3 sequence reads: CASSLDLANSYEQYF. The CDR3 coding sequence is TGTGCCAGCAGCTTGGATCTAGCGAACTCCTACGAGCAGTACTTC.

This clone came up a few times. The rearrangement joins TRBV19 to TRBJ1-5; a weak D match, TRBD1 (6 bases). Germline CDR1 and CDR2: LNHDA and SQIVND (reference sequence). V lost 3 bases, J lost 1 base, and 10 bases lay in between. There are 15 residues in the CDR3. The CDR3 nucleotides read TGTGCCAGTAGTATTGGACAGCAGAGCAATCAGCCCCAGCATTTT. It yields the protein CASSIGQQSNQPQHF.

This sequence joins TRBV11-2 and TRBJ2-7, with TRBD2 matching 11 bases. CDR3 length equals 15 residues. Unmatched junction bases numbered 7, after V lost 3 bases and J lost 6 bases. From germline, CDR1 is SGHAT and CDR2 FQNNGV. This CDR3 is CASSLLAGGVGEQYF. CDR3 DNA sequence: TGTGCCAGCAGCTTGCTAGCGGGGGGTGTTGGCGAGCAGTACTTC.

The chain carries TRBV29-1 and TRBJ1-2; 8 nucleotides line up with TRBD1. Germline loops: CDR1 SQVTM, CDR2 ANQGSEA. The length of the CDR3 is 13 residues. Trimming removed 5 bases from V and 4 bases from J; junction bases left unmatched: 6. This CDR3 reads CSVRTGLFYGYTF. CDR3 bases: TGCAGCGTTCGGACAGGGCTGTTCTATGGCTACACCTTC.

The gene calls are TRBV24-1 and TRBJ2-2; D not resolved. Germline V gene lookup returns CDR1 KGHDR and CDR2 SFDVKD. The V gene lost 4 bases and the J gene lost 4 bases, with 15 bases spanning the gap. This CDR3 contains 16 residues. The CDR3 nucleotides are TGTGCCACCAGTGACCCTACCTTCGGCGGCACCGGGGAGCTGTTTTTT. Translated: CATSDPTFGGTGELFF.

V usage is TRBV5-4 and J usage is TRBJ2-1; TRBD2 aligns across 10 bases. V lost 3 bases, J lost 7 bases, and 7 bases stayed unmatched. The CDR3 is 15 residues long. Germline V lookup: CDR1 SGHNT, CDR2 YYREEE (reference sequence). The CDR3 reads CASSSGLAVFNEQFF. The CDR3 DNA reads TGTGCCAGCAGCTCCGGACTAGCGGTCTTTAATGAGCAGTTCTTC.

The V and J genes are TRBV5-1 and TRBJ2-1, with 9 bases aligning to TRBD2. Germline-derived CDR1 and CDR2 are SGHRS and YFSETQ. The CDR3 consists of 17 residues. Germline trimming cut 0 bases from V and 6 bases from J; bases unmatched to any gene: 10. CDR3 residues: CASSLAIGSGRSNEQFF. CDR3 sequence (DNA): TGCGCCAGCAGCTTGGCCATAGGTAGCGGGAGAAGCAATGAGCAGTTCTTC.

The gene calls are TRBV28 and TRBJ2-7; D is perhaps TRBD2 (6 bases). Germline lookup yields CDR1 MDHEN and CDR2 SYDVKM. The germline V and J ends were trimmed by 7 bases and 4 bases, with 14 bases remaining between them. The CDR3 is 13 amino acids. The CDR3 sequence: CASTTPSAYEQYF. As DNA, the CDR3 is TGTGCCAGCACCACCCCTAGCGCGTACGAGCAGTACTTC.

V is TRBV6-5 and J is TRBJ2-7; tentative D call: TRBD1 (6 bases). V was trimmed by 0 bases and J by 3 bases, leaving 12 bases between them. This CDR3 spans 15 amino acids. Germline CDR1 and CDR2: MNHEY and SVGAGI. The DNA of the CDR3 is TGTGCCAGCAGTTACTCCGGACAGAATCTCTACGAGCAGTACTTC. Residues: CASSYSGQNLYEQYF.